The rows below give T cell receptor beta chains drawn from one sample of a study of human T cells and chemical hapten exposure. TCRdb itself ran the RACE reads through MiXCR, one entry per CDR3 protein. Of about 200,000 distinct CDR3 sequences listed, about 22% were seen once; the top ten hold approximately 2.5%. Sample: whole blood, taken in connection with sensitization to the hapten diphenylcyclopropenone (DPC). The source of these receptors is a woman between 40 and 55 years old with alopecia areata. Some clones in this sample may be carry-over from other donors' samples. The CDR3 runs from the conserved cysteine through the conserved F or W. Clone size appears in some rows only: once, few, many, or a class for an expanded clone.

>TRBJ2-7|few|TRBV6-5
CASSYGLAREQYF
>TRBJ1-1|-|TRBV29-1
CSVEGTAMNTEAFF
>TRBJ1-4|-|TRBV3-1
CASSLGQGDNEKLFF
>TRBJ1-2|-|TRBV28
CASSRDRVHYGYTF
>TRBJ2-5|-|TRBV7-2
CASSLEAWQETQYF
>TRBJ2-7|-|TRBV28
CASTSPGGDYEQYF
>TRBJ2-3|-|TRBV7-9
CASSLVLAGEDTQYF
>TRBJ1-1|-|TRBV2
CASSPWDGAEAFF
>TRBJ1-1|few|TRBV20-1
CSASAHGGDTEAFF
>TRBJ2-4|-|TRBV4-1
CASSQGLAKNIQYF
>TRBJ2-3|few|TRBV28
CASIRQGTDTQYF
>TRBJ2-7|many|TRBV28
CASRPTGTGFGEQYF
>TRBJ1-1|few|TRBV21-1
CASSKAPMNTEAFF
>TRBJ1-5|-|TRBV20-1
CSASRDISNQPQHF
>TRBJ2-3|-|TRBV7-2
CASSLVVQDTQYF
>TRBJ2-2|-|TRBV6-4
CASSHEGDTGELFF
>TRBJ1-1|-|TRBV12-3/TRBV12-4
CASSLGRMNTEAFF
>TRBJ2-5|-|TRBV12-3/TRBV12-4
CASSLASGGGETQYF